This T cell receptor beta chain was sequenced in a study of CD8+ T cells in alopecia areata listed by TCRdb under 2018. Regarding the study in general: Treated patients were enrolled in an open-label pilot trial of oral tofacitinib, 5 to 10 mg twice daily, for moderate-to-severe alopecia areata. Patients stayed on tofacitinib for 6 to 18 months and then had 6 months of follow-up off drug so that delayed response and recurrence could be assessed. For the treated patients, the SALT score, which quantifies what percentage of scalp surface area is affected, served as the measure of disease severity. The study used high-throughput TCRbeta sequencing to examine T cell clonal expansion in alopecia areata, in both the C3H/HeJ mouse model and human patients. Scalp tissue and sorted CD4+ and CD8+ peripheral blood T cells from patchy and totalis/universalis alopecia areata patients and from healthy controls were covered by human TCRbeta sequencing. Tofacitinib-treated patients had biopsies at baseline and at 4 and 24 weeks of treatment, with a later scalp biopsy in several patients. Scalp clonality was compared across normal scalp (n=4), patchy alopecia areata scalp (n=8), and alopecia totalis/universalis scalp (n=8). RNA came from the PAXgene miRNA kit for fixed scalp, the miRNeasy kit for PBMCs, and the RNeasy kit for mouse skin. immunoSEQ multiplex PCR using 35 Vbeta forward primers and 13 Jbeta reverse primers was used to amplify TCRbeta CDR3 regions.

The full study reports these points: During tofacitinib treatment, many expanded lesional clones remained in scalp and blood, and this persistence may partly explain relapse after treatment is stopped. Because the treated cohort was small and had only one nonresponder, larger studies are needed to examine links between baseline CD8+ expansion and response. Scalp clonality and the number of expanded CD8+ clones among the top 100 scalp clones were significantly decreased by tofacitinib. Scalp TCR repertoire analysis is complicated because resident alphabeta T cells in normal human skin are also sequenced, whereas mouse skin is dominated by gammadelta T cells. TCR sequences shared between patients were less clear than in mice, possibly partly because of HLA diversity in the patient population. Compared with normal scalp, lesional scalp had higher clonality and more expanded CD8+ clones, particularly in alopecia totalis/universalis, a pattern that suggests antigenic drive.

Turning to this clone: Its specific antigen is unknown. The record has no base qualities; no much larger clone is one base away.

This specimen's treatment or condition label, per the study, means: oral pan-JAK inhibitor, 5-10 mg twice daily. Lesional scalp punch biopsies and peripheral blood were collected from alopecia areata patients. PBMCs were isolated by density centrifugation and stained for CD3, CD4 and CD8, and CD4+ and CD8+ T cells were sorted on a FACSAria. Library prep was done by the immunoSEQ multiplex PCR assay. For TCR sequencing, RNA was extracted from every sample and reverse transcribed into cDNA to serve as template. First-strand cDNA was synthesized using SuperScript III with a 2:1 mix of oligo-dT and random hexamers. A synthetic immune receptor repertoire was used to assess amplification bias, and residual bias was removed computationally. Per the original workflow: Raw reads were preprocessed to remove errors, and CDR3 was defined by IMGT conventions from the conserved cysteine to phenylalanine. Clonality was calculated as 1 minus Shannon entropy normalized by log2 of the number of productive unique TCRs. Scalp TCRbeta sequences were cross-referenced with sorted blood CD4 and CD8 repertoires so that the CD4 or CD8 identity of scalp clones could be inferred. TCRdb obtained this table from immuneACCESS and retained in-frame rearrangements with V and J assigned. These tables miss some clones; where compared with another copy, unresolved V genes account for less than half of the shortfall, and the remainder is unexplained. The DNA was the basis for D and trimming; V, J and clone size are from that table. The sample table lists fewer than 250,000 clones, 40% to 55% of them with a count of one. The ten top clones hold roughly 2.8% of the sample.

Unmatched junction bases come to 17, with V trimmed by 0 bases and J by 4 bases. The CDR3 spans 20 residues, from the cysteine through the phenylalanine. Only the CDR3 DNA stays, 60 bases, in frame from base 1. CDR1 and CDR2 are drawn from the germline V gene: ENHRY, SYGVKD. The sample was CD4+ T cells sorted from blood, taken around week 37, from a patient treated with tofacitinib. The chain uses TRBV10-3 and TRBJ2-1, with 8 bases in between that match TRBD2. This sequence was found in a human donor with alopecia areata. The DNA reads as follows: TGTGCCATCAGTGAGTCATCTAGCGGGCCCCGGGGGGATAGATACAATGAGCAGTTCTTC. The translation is CAISESSSGPRGDRYNEQFF.